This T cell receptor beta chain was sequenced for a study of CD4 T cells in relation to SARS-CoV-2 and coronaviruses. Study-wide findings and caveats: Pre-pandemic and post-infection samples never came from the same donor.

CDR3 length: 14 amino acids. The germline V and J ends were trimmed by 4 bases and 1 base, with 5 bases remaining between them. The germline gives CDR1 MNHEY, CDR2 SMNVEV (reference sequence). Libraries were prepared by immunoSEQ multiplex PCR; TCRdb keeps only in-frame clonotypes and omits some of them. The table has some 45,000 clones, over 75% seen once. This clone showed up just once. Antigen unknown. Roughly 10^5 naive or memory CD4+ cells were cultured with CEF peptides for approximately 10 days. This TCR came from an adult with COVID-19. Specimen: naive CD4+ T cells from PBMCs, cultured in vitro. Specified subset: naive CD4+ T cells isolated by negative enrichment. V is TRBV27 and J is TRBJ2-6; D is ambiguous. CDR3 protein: CASSYTSGANVLTF. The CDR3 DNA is TGTGCCAGCAGTTATACTTCTGGGGCCAACGTCCTGACTTTC. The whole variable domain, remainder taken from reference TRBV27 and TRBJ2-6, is EAQVTQNPRYLITVTGKKLTVTCSQNMNHEYMSWYRQDPGLGLRQIYYSMNVEVTDKGDVPEGYKVSRKEKRNFPLILESPSPNQTSLYFCASSYTSGANVLTFGAGSRLTVL.